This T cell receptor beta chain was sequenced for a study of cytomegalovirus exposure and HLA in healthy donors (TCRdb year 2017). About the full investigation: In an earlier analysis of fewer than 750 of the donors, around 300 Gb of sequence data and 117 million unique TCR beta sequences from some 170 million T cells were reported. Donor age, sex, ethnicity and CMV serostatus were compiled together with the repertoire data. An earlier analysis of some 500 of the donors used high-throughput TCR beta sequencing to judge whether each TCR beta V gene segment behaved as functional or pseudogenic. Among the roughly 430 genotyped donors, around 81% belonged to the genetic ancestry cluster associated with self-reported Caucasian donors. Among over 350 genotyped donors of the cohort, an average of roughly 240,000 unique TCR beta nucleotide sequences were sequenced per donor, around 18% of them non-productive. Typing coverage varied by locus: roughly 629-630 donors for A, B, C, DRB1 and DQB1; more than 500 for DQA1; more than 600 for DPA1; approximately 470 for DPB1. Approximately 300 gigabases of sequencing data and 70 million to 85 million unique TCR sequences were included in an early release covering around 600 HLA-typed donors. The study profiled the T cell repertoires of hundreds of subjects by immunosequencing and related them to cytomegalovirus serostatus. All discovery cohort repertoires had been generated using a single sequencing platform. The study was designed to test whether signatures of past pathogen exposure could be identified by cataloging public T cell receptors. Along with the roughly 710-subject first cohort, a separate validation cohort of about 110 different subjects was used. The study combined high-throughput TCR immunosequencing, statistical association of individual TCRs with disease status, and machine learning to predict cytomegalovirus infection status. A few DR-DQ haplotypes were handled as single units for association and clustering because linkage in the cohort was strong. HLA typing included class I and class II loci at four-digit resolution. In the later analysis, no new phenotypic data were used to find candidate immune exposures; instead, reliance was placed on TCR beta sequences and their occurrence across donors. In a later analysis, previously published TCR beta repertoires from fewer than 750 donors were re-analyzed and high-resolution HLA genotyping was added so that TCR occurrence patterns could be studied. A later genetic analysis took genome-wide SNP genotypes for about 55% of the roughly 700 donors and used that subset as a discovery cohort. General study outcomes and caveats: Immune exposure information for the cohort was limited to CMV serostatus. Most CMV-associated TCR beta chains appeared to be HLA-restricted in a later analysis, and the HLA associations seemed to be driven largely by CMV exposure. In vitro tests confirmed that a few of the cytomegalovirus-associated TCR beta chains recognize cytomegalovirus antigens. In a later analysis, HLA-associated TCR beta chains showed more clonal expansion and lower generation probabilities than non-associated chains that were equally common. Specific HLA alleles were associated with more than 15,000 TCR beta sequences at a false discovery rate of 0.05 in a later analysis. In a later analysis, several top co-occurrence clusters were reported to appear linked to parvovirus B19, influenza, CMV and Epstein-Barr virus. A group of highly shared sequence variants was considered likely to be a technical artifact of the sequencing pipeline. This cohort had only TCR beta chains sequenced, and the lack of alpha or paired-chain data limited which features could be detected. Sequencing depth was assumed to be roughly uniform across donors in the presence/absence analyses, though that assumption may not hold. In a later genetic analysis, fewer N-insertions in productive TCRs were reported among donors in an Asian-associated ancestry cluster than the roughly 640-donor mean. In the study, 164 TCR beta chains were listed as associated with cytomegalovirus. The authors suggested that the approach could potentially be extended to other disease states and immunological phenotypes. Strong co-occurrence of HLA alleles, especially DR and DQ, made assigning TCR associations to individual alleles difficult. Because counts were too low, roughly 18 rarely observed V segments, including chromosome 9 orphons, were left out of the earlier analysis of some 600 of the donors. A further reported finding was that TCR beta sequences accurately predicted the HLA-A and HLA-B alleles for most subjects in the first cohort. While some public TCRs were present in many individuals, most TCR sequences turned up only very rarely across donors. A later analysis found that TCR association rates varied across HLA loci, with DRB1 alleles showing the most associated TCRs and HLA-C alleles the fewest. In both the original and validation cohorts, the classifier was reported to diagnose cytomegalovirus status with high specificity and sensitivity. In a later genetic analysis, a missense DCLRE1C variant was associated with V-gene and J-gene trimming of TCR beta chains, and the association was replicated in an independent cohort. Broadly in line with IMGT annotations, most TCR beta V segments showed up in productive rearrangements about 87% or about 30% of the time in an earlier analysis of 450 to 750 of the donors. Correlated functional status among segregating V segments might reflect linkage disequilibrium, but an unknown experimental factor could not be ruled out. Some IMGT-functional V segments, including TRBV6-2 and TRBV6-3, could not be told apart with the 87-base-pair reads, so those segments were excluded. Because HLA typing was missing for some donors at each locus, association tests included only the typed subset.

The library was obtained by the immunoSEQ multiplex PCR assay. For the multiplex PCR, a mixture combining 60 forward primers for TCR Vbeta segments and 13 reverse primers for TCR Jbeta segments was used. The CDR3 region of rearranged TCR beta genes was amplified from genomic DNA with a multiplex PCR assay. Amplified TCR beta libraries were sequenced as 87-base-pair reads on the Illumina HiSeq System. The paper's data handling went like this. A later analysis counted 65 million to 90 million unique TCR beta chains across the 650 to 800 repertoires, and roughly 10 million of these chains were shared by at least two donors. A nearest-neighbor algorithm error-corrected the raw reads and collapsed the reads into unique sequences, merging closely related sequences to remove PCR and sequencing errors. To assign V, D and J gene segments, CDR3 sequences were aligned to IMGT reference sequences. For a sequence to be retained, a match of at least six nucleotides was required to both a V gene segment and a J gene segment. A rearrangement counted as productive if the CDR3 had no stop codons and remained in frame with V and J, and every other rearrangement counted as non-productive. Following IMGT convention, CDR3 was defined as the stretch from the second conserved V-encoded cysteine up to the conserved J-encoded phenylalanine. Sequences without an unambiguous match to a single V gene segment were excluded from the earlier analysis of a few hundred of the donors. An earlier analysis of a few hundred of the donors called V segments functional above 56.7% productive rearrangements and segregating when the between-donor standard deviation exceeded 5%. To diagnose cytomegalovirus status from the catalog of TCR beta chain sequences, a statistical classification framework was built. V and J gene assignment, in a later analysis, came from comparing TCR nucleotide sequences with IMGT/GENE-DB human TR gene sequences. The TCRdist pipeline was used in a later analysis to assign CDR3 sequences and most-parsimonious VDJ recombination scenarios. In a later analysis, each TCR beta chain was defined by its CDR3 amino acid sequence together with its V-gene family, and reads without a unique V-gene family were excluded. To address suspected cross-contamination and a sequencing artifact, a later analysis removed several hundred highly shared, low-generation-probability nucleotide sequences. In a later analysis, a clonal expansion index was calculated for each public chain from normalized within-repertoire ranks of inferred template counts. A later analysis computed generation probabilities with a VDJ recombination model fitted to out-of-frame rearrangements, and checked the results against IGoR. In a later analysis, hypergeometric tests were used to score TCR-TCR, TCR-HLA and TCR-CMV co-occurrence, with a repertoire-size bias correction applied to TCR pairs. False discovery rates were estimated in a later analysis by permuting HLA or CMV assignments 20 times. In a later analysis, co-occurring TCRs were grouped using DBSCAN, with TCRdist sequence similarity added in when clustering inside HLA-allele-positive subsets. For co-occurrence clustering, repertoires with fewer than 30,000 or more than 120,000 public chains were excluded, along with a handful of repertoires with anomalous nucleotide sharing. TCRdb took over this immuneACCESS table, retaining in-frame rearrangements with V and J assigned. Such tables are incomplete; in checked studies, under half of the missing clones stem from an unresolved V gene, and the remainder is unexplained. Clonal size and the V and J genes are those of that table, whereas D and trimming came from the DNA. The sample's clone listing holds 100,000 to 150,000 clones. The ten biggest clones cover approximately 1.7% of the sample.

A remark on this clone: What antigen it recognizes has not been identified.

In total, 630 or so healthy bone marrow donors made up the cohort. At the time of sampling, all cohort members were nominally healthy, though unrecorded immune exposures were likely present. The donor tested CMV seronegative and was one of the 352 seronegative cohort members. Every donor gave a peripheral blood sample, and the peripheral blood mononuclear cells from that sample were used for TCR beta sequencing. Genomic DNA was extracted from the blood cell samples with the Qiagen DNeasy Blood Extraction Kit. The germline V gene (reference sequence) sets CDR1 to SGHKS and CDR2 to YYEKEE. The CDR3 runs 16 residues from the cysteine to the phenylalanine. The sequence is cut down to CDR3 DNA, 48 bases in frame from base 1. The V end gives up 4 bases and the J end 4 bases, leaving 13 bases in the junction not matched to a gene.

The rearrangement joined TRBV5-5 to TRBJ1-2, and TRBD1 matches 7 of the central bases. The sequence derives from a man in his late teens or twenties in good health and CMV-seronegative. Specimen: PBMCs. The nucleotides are TGTGCCAGCAGCGCTACCGGGACAGATAGCTTCTATGGCTACACCTTC. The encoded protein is CASSATGTDSFYGYTF. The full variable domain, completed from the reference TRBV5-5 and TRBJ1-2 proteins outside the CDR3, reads DAGVTQSPTHLIKTRGQQVTLRCSPISGHKSVSWYQQVLGQGPQFIFQYYEKEERGRGNFPDRFSARQFPNYSSELNVNALLLGDSALYLCASSATGTDSFYGYTFGSGTRLTVV.